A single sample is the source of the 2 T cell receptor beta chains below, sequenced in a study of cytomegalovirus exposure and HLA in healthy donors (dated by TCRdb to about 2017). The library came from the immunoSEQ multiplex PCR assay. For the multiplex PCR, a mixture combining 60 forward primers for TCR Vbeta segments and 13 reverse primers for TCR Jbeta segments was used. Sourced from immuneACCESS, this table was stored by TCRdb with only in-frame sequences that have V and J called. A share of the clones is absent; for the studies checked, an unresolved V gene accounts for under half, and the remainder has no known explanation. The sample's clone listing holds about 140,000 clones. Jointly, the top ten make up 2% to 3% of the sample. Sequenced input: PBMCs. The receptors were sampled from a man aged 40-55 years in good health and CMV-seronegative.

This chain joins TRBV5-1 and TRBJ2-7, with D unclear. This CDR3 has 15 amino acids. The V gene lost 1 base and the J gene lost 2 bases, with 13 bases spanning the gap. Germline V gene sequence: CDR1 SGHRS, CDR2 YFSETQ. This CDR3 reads CASSLRSAEPYEQYF. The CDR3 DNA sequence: TGCGCCAGCAGCTTGCGGAGCGCCGAACCCTACGAGCAGTACTTC.

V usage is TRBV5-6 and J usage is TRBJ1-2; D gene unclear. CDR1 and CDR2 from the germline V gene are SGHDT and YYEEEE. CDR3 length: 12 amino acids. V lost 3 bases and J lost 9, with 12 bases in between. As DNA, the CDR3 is TGTGCCAGCAGCTCCTCGGGTCCGCGCTACACCTTC. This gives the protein CASSSSGPRYTF.